This T cell receptor beta chain appears in the sequencing data of a study of blood T cell repertoires in COVID-19. For the study at large: COVID-19 samples collected from the United States, Italy and Spain covered acute and convalescent phases. From T cells, B-cell-depleted T cells, or PBMCs came the material, which was cDNA or gDNA.

The CDR3 spans 16 residues. Germline V CDR1 and CDR2: SGHVS, FQNEAQ. The ends were cut back, 2 bases at V and 1 base at J, with 11 bases in the middle. In the source study's methods: Nucleated cell number was recorded as an estimate derived from reference gene primer amplification. Using immunoSEQ multiplex PCR, the repertoire was profiled, and TCRdb retains in-frame clones only, with some absent. The D gene and trimming were derived from the DNA, and the V and J assignments and clone size from that table. This repertoire shows 150,000 to 200,000 clones, about nine tenths found once; its top ten account for around 4%.

Sequenced input: peripheral blood. The chain recombines TRBV7-8 with TRBJ2-2; a weak D match, TRBD2 (6 bases). This clonotype was obtained from a woman aged 65 to 85 with acute or convalescent COVID-19. The CDR3: CASSLREAGNTGELFF. The CDR3 coding sequence is TGTGCCAGCAGCTTAAGGGAAGCGGGGAACACCGGGGAGCTGTTTTTT.